The clone carrying this T cell receptor beta chain was picked up many times. Its antigen is undetermined. This entry belongs to a study of early T cells in non-severe SARS-CoV-2 infection. Study information: Alpha and beta chains were unpaired, from unsorted whole-blood bulk RNA.

Attachment of unique molecular identifiers was made to individual cDNA molecules. TCRdb reprocessed the 5' RACE reads with MiXCR, giving one entry per CDR3 protein. The sample has about 36,000 distinct CDR3 sequences; approximately 4.1% are singletons. Germline CDR1 and CDR2: SGHNT and YYREEE (reference sequence). The CDR3 spans 13 residues. The V end was cut by 1 base, the J end by 7 bases, with 12 bases between. Study-level points and caveats: Anti-spike CD8 specificities were favored by VDJdb matching, whose results missed private and CD4 specificities.

The sequence came from an adult who was a healthcare worker with PCR-confirmed SARS-CoV-2 infection or an uninfected control (not recorded which). Specimen: whole blood. The chain uses TRBV5-4 and TRBJ2-7; D is ambiguous. The CDR3 sequence: CASSLSVVGEQYF. The CDR3 DNA reads TGTGCCAGCAGCTTGAGCGTGGTAGGTGAGCAGTACTTC.